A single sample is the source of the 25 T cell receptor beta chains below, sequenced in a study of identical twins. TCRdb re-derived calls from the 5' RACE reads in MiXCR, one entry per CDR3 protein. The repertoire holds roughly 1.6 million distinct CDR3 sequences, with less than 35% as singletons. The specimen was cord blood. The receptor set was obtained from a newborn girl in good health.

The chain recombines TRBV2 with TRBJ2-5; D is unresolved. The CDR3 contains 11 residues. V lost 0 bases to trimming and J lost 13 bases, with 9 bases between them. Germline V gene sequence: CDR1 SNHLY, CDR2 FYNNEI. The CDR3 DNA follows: TGTGCCAGCAGTGAAGCATGGTTAGGGTACTTC. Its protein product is CASSEAWLGYF.

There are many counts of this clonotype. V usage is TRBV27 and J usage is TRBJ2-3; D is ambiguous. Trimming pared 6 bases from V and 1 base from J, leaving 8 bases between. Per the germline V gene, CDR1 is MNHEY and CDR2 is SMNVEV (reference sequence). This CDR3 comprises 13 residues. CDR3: CASSSVGTDTQYF. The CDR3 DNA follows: TGTGCCAGCAGCTCCGTGGGCACAGATACGCAGTATTTT.

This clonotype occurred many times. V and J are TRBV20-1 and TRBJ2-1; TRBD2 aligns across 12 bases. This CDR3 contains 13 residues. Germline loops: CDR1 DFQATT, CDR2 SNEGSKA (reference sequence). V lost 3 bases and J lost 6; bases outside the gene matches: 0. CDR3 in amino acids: CSARTSGSNEQFF. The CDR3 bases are TGCAGTGCTAGGACTAGCGGGAGCAATGAGCAGTTCTTC.

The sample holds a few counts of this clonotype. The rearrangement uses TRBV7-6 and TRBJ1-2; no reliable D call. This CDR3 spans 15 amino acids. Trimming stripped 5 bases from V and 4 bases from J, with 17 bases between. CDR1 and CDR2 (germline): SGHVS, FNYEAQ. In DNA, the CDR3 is TGTGCCAGCAGCCCAGAGGTGGCAGCCTCCTATGGCTACACCTTC. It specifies CASSPEVAASYGYTF. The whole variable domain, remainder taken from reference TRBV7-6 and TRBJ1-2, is GAGVSQSPRYKVTKRGQDVALRCDPISGHVSLYWYRQALGQGPEFLTYFNYEAQQDKSGLPNDRFSAERPEGSISTLTIQRTEQRDSAMYRCASSPEVAASYGYTFGSGTRLTVV.

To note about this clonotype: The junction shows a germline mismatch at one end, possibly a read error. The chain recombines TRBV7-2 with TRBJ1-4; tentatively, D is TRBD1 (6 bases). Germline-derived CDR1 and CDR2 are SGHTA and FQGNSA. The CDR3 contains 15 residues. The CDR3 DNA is TGTGCCAGCAGCTTAGAAGGCAGGGGCAAGGGAAAACCGTTTTTT. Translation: CASSLEGRGKGKPFF.

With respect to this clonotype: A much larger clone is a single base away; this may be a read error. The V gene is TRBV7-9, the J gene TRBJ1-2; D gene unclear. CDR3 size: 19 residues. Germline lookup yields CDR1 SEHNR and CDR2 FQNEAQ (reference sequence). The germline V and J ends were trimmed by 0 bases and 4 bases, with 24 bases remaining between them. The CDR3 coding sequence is TGTGCCAGCAGCTTAGCTCTTACCCGCGGCATGACCCAATCCTATGGCTACACCTTC. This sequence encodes CASSLALTRGMTQSYGYTF.

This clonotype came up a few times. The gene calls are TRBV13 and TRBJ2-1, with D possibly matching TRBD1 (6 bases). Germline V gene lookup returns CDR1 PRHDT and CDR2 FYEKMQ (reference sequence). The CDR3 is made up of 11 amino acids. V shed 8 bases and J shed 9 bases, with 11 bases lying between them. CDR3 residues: CASLQGSEQFF. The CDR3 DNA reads TGTGCCAGCTTACAGGGTAGTGAGCAGTTCTTC.

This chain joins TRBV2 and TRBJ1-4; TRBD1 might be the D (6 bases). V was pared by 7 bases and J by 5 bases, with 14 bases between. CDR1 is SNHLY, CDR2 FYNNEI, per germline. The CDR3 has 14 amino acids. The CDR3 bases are TGTGCCAGCAAGGGGGACACATTAAATGAAAAACTGTTTTTT. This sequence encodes CASKGDTLNEKLFF.

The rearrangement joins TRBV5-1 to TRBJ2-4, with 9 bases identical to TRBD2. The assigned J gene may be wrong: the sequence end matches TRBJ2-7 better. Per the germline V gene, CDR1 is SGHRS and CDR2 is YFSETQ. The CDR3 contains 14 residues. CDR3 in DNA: TGCGCCAGCAGCCTAGCGGGGCCATTCAGCGAGCAGTACTTC. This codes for CASSLAGPFSEQYF.

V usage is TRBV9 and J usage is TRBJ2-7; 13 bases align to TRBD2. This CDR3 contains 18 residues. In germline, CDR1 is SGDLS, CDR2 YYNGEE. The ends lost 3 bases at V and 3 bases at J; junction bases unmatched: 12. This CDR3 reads CASSEGLAGKGLLYEQYF. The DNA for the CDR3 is TGTGCCAGCAGCGAGGGACTAGCGGGGAAAGGGCTACTCTACGAGCAGTACTTC.

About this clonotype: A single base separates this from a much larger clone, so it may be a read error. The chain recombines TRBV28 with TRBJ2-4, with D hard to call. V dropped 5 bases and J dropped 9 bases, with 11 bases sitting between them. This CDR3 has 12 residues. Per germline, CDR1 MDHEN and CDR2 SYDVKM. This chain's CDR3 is CASSRFGSIQYF. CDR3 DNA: TGTGCCAGCAGTCGCTTTGGAAGCATTCAGTACTTC.

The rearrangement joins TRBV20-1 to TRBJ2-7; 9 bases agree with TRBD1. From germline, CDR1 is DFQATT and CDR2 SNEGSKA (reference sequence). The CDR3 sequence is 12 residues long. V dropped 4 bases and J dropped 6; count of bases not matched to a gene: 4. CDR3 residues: CSAKQGASEQYF. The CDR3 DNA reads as TGCAGTGCTAAACAGGGGGCTTCCGAGCAGTACTTC.

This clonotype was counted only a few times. This chain's CDR3 is CASSPGKSTDTQYF. Written as DNA, the CDR3 is TGTGCCAGCTCACCAGGGAAGTCCACAGATACGCAGTATTTT. The chain links TRBV18 to TRBJ2-3, with D unresolved. The CDR3 is 14 residues long. V lost 2 bases and J 2 bases, leaving 8 bases between the germline ends. Germline CDR1 reads KGHSH; CDR2 reads LQKENI.

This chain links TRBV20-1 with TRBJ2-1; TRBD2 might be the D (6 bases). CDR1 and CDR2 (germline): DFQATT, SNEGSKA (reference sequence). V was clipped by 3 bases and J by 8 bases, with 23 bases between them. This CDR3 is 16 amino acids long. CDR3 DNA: TGCAGTGCTAGGGCCCGGAAAGATGGGGGGTTCTATGAGCAGTTCTTC. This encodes CSARARKDGGFYEQFF.

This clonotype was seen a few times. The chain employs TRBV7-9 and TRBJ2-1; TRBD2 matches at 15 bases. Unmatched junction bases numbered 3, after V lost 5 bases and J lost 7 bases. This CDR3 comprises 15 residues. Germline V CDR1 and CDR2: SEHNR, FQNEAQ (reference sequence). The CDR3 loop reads CASSGTSGGHNEQFF. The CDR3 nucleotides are TGTGCCAGCAGCGGGACTAGCGGGGGGCATAATGAGCAGTTCTTC.

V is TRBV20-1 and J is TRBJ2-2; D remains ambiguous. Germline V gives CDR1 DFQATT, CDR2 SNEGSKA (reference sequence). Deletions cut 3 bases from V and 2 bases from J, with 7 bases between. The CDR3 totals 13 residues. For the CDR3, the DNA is TGCAGTGCTAGTGGCCTCAACACCGGGGAGCTGTTTTTT. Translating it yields CSASGLNTGELFF.

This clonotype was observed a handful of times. Written as DNA, the CDR3 is TGTGCCAGCACCACAAGTTCACCCCTCCACTTT. The encoded protein is CASTTSSPLHF. This rearrangement joins TRBV12-3 or TRBV12-4 to TRBJ1-6; D ambiguous. Trimming removed 7 bases at V and 9 bases at J, with 7 bases between. This CDR3 contains 11 residues.

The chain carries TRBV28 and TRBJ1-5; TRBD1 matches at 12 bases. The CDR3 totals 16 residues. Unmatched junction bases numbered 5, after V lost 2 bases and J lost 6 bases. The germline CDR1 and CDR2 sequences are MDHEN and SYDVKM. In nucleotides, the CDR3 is TGTGCCAGCAGTTTACCAGGGACAGGGGGCCTTCAGCCCCAGCATTTT. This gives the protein CASSLPGTGGLQPQHF.

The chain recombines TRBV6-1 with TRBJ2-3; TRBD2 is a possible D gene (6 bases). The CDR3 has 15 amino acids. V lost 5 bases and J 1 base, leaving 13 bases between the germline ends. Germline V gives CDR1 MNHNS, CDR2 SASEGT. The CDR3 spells CASSTRRRGTDTQYF. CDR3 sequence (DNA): TGTGCCAGCAGTACCCGACGGAGGGGCACAGATACGCAGTATTTT.

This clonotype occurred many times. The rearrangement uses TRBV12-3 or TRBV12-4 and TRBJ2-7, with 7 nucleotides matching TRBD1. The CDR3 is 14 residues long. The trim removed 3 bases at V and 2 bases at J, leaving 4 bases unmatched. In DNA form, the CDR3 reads TGTGCCAGCAGTTTTGGGGACAGCCCCTACGAGCAGTACTTC. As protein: CASSFGDSPYEQYF.

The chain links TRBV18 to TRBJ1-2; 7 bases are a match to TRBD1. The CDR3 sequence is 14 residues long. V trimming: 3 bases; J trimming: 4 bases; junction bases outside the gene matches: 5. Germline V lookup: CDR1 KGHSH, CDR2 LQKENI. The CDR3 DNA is TGTGCCAGCTCACCGGGGAGGGACAGCTATGGCTACACCTTC. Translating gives CASSPGRDSYGYTF.

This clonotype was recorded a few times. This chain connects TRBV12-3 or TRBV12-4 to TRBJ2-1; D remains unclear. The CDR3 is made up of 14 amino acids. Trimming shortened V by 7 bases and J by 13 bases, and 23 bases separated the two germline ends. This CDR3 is CASTSSEIYLEQFF. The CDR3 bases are TGTGCCAGCACCTCTTCCGAAATTTACTTAGAACAGTTCTTC.

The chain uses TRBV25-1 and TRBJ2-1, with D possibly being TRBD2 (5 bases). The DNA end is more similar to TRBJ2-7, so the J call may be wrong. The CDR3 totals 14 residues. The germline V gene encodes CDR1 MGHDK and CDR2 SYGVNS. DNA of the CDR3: TGTGCCAGCAGTGGTGGGAGAGCCTACAATGAGCAGTACTTC. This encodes CASSGGRAYNEQYF.

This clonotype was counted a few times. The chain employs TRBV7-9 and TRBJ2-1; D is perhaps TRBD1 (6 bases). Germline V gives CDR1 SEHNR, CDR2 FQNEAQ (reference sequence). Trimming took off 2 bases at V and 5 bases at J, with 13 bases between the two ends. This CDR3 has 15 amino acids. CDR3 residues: CASSLRTTGNNEQFF. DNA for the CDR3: TGTGCCAGCAGCTTAAGGACGACAGGAAACAATGAGCAGTTCTTC.

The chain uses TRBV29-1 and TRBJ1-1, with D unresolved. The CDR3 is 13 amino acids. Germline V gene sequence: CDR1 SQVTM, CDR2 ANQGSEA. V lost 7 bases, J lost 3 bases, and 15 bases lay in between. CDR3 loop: CSAPGRRDTEAFF. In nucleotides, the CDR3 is TGCAGCGCCCCGGGGAGGAGGGACACTGAAGCTTTCTTT.